A single sample gave rise to the 7 T cell receptor beta chains below, sequenced in a study of human T cells and chemical hapten exposure. Noted time point: pre-sensitization, week 0. Specified treatment: therapeutic diphenylcyclopropenone sensitization with weekly scalp DPC. TCRdb re-derived calls from the RACE reads in MiXCR, one entry per CDR3 protein. Of tens of thousands of distinct CDR3 sequences listed, roughly 9.8% are singletons. Sequences were derived from whole blood, sampled in connection with sensitization to the hapten diphenylcyclopropenone (DPC). The receptors were gathered from a woman between 45 and 65 years old with alopecia areata. Some clones in this sample may be carry-over from other donors' samples.

This clonotype was observed a few times. The chain links TRBV20-1 to TRBJ1-1; no clear D. Germline V lookup: CDR1 DFQATT, CDR2 SNEGSKA (reference sequence). CDR3 size: 12 residues. The V end lost 6 bases, the J end lost 5 bases, and 13 bases lay between the germline ends. The CDR3 protein is CSAYGIGTEAFF. CDR3 nucleotide sequence: TGCAGTGCGTATGGGATCGGGACTGAAGCTTTCTTT.

This clonotype was picked up many times. The chain recombines TRBV6-5 with TRBJ2-1; 16 nucleotides match TRBD2. The CDR3 spans 19 residues. Losses at the gene ends were 8 bases for V and 4 bases for J; bases not matched to a gene: 14. Germline values: CDR1 MNHEY, CDR2 SVGAGI. CDR3 DNA sequence: TGTGCCAGCTCGCAGACCGGGACTAGCGGGGGGGCCAGGTACAATGAGCAGTTCTTC. Protein sequence: CASSQTGTSGGARYNEQFF.

This clonotype came up many times. V and J are TRBV5-5 and TRBJ2-7, with D possibly TRBD2 on 6 matching bases. Germline-derived CDR1 and CDR2 are SGHKS and YYEKEE (reference sequence). The CDR3 is 14 residues long. Trimming left V 3 bases short and J 4 bases short, with 14 bases between. The CDR3 nucleotides are TGTGCCAGCAGCTGGAGGGAACCGCGGTACGAGCAGTACTTC. Protein: CASSWREPRYEQYF.

This clonotype was observed at least ten times. The chain recombines TRBV29-1 with TRBJ1-1; tentatively, D is TRBD1 (5 bases). In germline, CDR1 is SQVTM, CDR2 ANQGSEA. The CDR3 has 13 residues. Trimming pared 2 bases from V and 7 bases from J, leaving 14 bases between. The CDR3 region is CSVERGVFREAFF. In nucleotides, the CDR3 is TGCAGCGTTGAAAGGGGCGTGTTCCGTGAAGCTTTCTTT.

At least ten counts were recorded for this clonotype. The rearrangement uses TRBV12-3 or TRBV12-4 and TRBJ2-3; D gene ambiguous. CDR3 length equals 15 residues. V lost 3 bases and J lost 4, with 14 bases in between. Here the CDR3 reads CASSFGSPGADTQYF. The CDR3, as DNA: TGTGCCAGCAGTTTCGGGTCTCCCGGTGCAGATACGCAGTATTTT.

Remarks on this clonotype: No conserved phenylalanine or tryptophan ends this CDR3, so it is likely a read error. Because the CDR3's place on the DNA is in doubt, the DNA is left out and the CDR3 is given as listed by TCRdb. J is TRBJ1-2 and V is TRBV11-1. Germline V gene lookup returns CDR1 SGHAT and CDR2 FQDESV (reference sequence). The CDR3 is 11 residues long, ends included. CDR3 in amino acids: CASSLFSSLHI.

This clonotype was counted many times. The chain uses TRBV29-1 and TRBJ1-2, with D unresolved. Germline loops: CDR1 SQVTM, CDR2 ANQGSEA. The CDR3 has 12 amino acids. V dropped 3 bases and J dropped 4 bases, with 9 bases sitting between them. The CDR3 region has the DNA TGCAGCGTTGAGTCCAGCCCCTATGGCTACACCTTC. It is translated as CSVESSPYGYTF.